This passage covers 6 T cell receptor beta chains from one sample sequenced in a study of T cells after posttransplantation cyclophosphamide. Sequencing used immunoSEQ multiplex PCR; TCRdb keeps in-frame clones, though not all of them. The sample contains fewer than 25,000 clones, about 90% of which appear only once. Controls had myeloablative marrow grafts with methotrexate and calcineurin inhibitor, sampled at 1 year. Sample: PBMCs, taken after an allogeneic stem cell transplant with a calcineurin inhibitor and methotrexate. The receptors derive from a female patient between 50 and 60 years old who received an allogeneic stem cell transplant from an unrelated donor, was CMV-positive, and had chronic GVHD only. Some T cells may be transferred from the graft donor.

This chain connects TRBV19 to TRBJ2-1; 8 bases match TRBD1. This CDR3 comprises 13 residues. The V segment lost 10 bases and the J segment 6 bases; nucleotides outside the gene matches: 8. Per the germline V gene, CDR1 is LNHDA and CDR2 is SQIVND (reference sequence). This CDR3 is CAIADRVVNEQFF. The CDR3 DNA sequence: TGTGCCATTGCGGACAGGGTGGTCAATGAGCAGTTCTTC. Combining the CDR3 with reference TRBV19 and TRBJ2-1 gives the whole variable domain DGGITQSPKYLFRKEGQNVTLSCEQNLNHDAMYWYRQDPGQGLRLIYYSQIVNDFQKGDIAEGYSVSREKKESFPLTVTSAQKNPTAFYLCAIADRVVNEQFFGPGTRLTVL.

The sample holds one count of this clone. J is TRBJ1-2 and V is TRBV7-9, with 8 positions matching TRBD1. Germline lookup yields CDR1 SEHNR and CDR2 FQNEAQ (reference sequence). The CDR3 runs to 16 residues. After removal of 4 bases from V and 8 bases from J, the junction contained 15 bases not matched to a gene. CDR3 coding DNA: TGTGCCAGCAGCTCCACTCAATATTCGACAGGGGAAGGCTACACCTTC. This gives the protein CASSSTQYSTGEGYTF.

V usage is TRBV5-8 and J usage is TRBJ2-3, with TRBD2 as a possible D gene (6 bases). CDR1 and CDR2 (germline): SGHTS, YDEGEE. The CDR3 runs to 15 residues. V shed 3 bases and J shed 0 bases, with 11 bases lying between them. The CDR3 spells CASSSGVRSTDTQYF. The CDR3 coding sequence is TGTGCCAGCAGCTCGGGGGTAAGAAGCACAGATACGCAGTATTTT.

This chain uses TRBV28 with TRBJ1-1; no definite D call. Germline CDR1 reads MDHEN; CDR2 reads SYDVKM. Trimming took 5 bases from V and 0 from J, leaving 4 bases between them. The length of the CDR3 is 12 residues. CDR3 sequence (DNA): TGTGCCAGCAGTCCTATGAACACTGAAGCTTTCTTT. This encodes CASSPMNTEAFF.

The chain joins TRBV7-6 to TRBJ2-1, with 10 bases identical to TRBD2. The CDR3 length is 16 residues. J lost 4 bases, V lost 4 bases, and 7 bases had no gene match. The V gene's germline CDR1 is SGHVS and CDR2 FNYEAQ. The chain's CDR3 is CASSYVSAGGYNEQFF. For the CDR3, the DNA is TGTGCCAGCAGCTACGTCTCAGCGGGAGGGTACAATGAGCAGTTCTTC.

This sequence joins TRBV5-1 and TRBJ2-3; 9 bases are shared with TRBD1. This CDR3 has 17 residues. V was clipped by 4 bases and J by 0 bases; unmatched bases: 9. From germline, CDR1 is SGHRS and CDR2 YFSETQ. CDR3 sequence (DNA): TGCGCCAGCAGCCCCCTGTTACAGGGGGCAAGCACAGATACGCAGTATTTT. Its protein is CASSPLLQGASTDTQYF.